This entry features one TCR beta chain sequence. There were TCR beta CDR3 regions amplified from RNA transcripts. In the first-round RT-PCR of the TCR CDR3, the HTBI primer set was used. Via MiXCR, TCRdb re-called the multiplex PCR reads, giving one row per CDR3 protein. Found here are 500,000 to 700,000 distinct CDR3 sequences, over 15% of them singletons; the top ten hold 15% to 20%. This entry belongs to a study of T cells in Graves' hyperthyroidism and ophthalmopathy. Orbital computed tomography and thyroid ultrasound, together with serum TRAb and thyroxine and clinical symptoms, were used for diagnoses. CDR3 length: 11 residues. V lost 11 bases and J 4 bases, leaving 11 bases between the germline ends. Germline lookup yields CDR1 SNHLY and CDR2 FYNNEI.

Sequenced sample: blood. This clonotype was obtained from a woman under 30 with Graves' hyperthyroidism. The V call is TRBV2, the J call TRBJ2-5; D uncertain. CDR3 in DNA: TGTGCCGGGCGGCTCGGAGAGACCCAGTACTTC. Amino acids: CAGRLGETQYF.